This T cell receptor beta chain was recovered during a study of T cells after yellow fever vaccination. Whole-study results and caveats: It was a weaker secondary response, yet one that peaked faster, at day 5 versus 15. In post-booster samples, most primary-vaccination clones reappeared (approximately 95% CD4, approximately 91% CD8).

UMIs were added to TCR cDNA along with a universal primer site when it was made by 5'RACE template switching. In TCRdb, the 5' RACE reads were re-called with MiXCR into one record per CDR3 protein. The table lists roughly 330,000 distinct CDR3 sequences, 6.8% of them singletons. On this clonotype itself: Its specificity is not known.

The source is a young man who received the YFV17D yellow fever vaccine. The sample here was PBMCs, taken roughly 45 days after the first yellow fever vaccination.

CDR3 sequence reads: CASSASGGYSTDTQYF. As DNA, the CDR3 is TGTGCCAGCAGTGCGAGCGGGGGATACAGCACAGATACGCAGTATTTT. J is TRBJ2-3 and V is TRBV12-3 or TRBV12-4, with 8 bases matching TRBD2. The length of the CDR3 is 16 residues. V lost 5 bases to trimming and J lost 0 bases; unmatched junction nucleotides: 7.